What follows are 6 T cell receptor beta chains derived from one specimen sequenced in a study of shared clonotypes between healthy human individuals. Repertoires were generated with immunoSEQ multiplex PCR, while TCRdb's copy carries only in-frame clones and drops some. The table has around 1.6 million clones, 95% to 99% seen once. Sequenced sample: naive CD4+ T cells sorted from blood. The subset here: CD45RA+ positively selected. These receptors all stem from a man aged 25-40 years in good health.

This rearrangement joins TRBV28 to TRBJ2-7; the match to TRBD1 covers 8 bases. CDR3 size: 13 residues. CDR1 and CDR2 from the germline V gene are MDHEN and SYDVKM. V lost 6 bases to trimming and J lost 3 bases; unmatched junction nucleotides: 4. This CDR3 reads CASRAQGVYEQYF. The CDR3 DNA sequence: TGTGCCAGCAGGGCACAGGGGGTCTACGAGCAGTACTTC.

The chain joins TRBV14 to TRBJ2-6; the D is unclear. Looked up from germline, CDR1 is SGHDN and CDR2 is FVKESK. CDR3 size: 16 residues. V dropped 1 base and J dropped 1 base, with 8 bases sitting between them. CDR3 bases: TGTGCCAGCAGCCAAGCCGGCGCTTCTGGGGCCAACGTCCTGACTTTC. Translated, it gives CASSQAGASGANVLTF.

This rearrangement joins TRBV10-1 to TRBJ1-2, with a tentative D call TRBD1 (5 bases). CDR3 length: 13 residues. In germline, CDR1 is WNHNN, CDR2 SYGVQD (reference sequence). The germline V and J ends were trimmed by 3 bases and 2 bases, with 7 bases remaining between them. The chain's CDR3 is CASSDRVNYGYTF. CDR3 coding DNA: TGCGCCAGCAGTGACAGGGTCAACTATGGCTACACCTTC.

J is TRBJ2-7 and V is TRBV27, with D unclear. Germline-derived CDR1 and CDR2 are MNHEY and SMNVEV (reference sequence). The V end was cut by 4 bases, the J end by 6 bases, with 10 bases between. The length of the CDR3 is 12 residues. The CDR3 DNA reads as TGTGCCAGCAGTTCTTATGCAGGCGAGCAGTACTTC. It is translated as CASSSYAGEQYF.

The chain is built from TRBV19 and TRBJ1-5, with 9 bases matching TRBD1. The CDR3 runs to 13 residues. Germline-derived CDR1 and CDR2 are LNHDA and SQIVND (reference sequence). V lost 6 bases, J lost 9 bases, and 6 bases stayed unmatched. The CDR3 is CASRGQGNLPQHF. The CDR3 nucleotides are TGTGCCAGTAGGGGACAGGGCAACCTGCCCCAGCATTTT. Full variable domain (rest looked up from reference TRBV19 and TRBJ1-5): DGGITQSPKYLFRKEGQNVTLSCEQNLNHDAMYWYRQDPGQGLRLIYYSQIVNDFQKGDIAEGYSVSREKKESFPLTVTSAQKNPTAFYLCASRGQGNLPQHFGDGTRLSIL.

The chain carries TRBV6-1 and TRBJ1-1; D is uncertain. With 3 bases removed from V and 3 bases from J, the gap between germline ends came to 8 bases. Germline assignment: CDR1 MNHNS and CDR2 SASEGT. CDR3 size: 13 residues. CDR3 sequence: CASSEYEDTEAFF. CDR3 bases: TGTGCCAGCAGTGAGTACGAGGACACTGAAGCTTTCTTT.